This entry is about one TCR beta chain. Antigen specificity is unknown. This CDR3 spans 14 amino acids. V was trimmed by 3 bases and J by 4 bases, leaving 12 bases between them. Germline CDR1 reads KGHSH; CDR2 reads LQKENI. An approximately 120-subject validation cohort, separate from the roughly 680-subject first cohort, supplied the donors. This sample was included in a study of cytomegalovirus exposure and HLA in healthy donors. Findings and limits, study-wide: Reportedly, diagnosis of cytomegalovirus status by the classifier showed high specificity and sensitivity.

Measured with immunoSEQ multiplex PCR; TCRdb has only the in-frame clones, and not every one. The sample holds about 140,000 clones, 70% to 85% seen once. The sequence derives from a man aged 25-45 years in good health and CMV-seropositive. The J gene is TRBJ1-2, the V gene TRBV18; D is perhaps TRBD1 (6 bases). Sequenced material: PBMCs. The CDR3 bases are TGTGCCAGCTCACCCAGGGGAGAGGTCTATGGCTACACCTTC. This translates into CASSPRGEVYGYTF.